Listed below are T cell receptor beta chains from one sample, sequenced in a study of cytomegalovirus exposure and HLA in healthy donors. This table comes from immunoSEQ multiplex PCR, and its TCRdb copy is limited to in-frame clones, with some not included. The sample yields about 130,000 clones, roughly 80% seen once. Input material: PBMCs. The receptors derive from a woman aged 40 to 50 in good health and CMV-seronegative. Each CDR3 is given with its conserved first and last residue. Fields, in order: CDR3 length, V gene, clone size, J gene, CDR3 protein. A clone size is listed for some rows: how often the clone was seen (once, few, many), or a class if it is expanded.

>16|TRBV7-9|-|TRBJ1-1
CASSLGRGTGDTEAFF
>14|TRBV11-2|-|TRBJ2-7
CASSLDRGLHEQYF
>16|TRBV10-3|-|TRBJ1-3
CAISVQGQPTGNTIYF
>17|TRBV28|once|TRBJ2-1
CASRTGTSGRSSGEQFF
>15|TRBV27|-|TRBJ1-1
CASSLHVLGGTEAFF
>15|TRBV5-1|-|TRBJ2-7
CSSSPRTGYSYEQYF
>16|TRBV19|-|TRBJ1-2
CASSSTSLREDYGYTF
>15|TRBV19|-|TRBJ2-1
CASPVGTSGTNEQFF
>14|TRBV6-6|-|TRBJ2-1
CASSPLASYNEQFF
>13|TRBV12-5|-|TRBJ2-5
CASGLVLRETQYF
>13|TRBV28|-|TRBJ2-2
CAGGTFQGGELFF
>16|TRBV5-1|-|TRBJ1-1
CASSLPQGRVNTEAFF
>15|TRBV5-1|once|TRBJ2-5
CASSLEGTGAETQYF
>15|TRBV7-9|-|TRBJ2-1
CASSLELLIYNEQFF
>14|TRBV2|-|TRBJ1-1
CASKGRERVGEAFF
>13|TRBV7-9|-|TRBJ2-2
CASSLTGAGELFF
>14|TRBV4-3|-|TRBJ2-7
CASSQDSRSYEQYF
>16|TRBV18|-|TRBJ2-7
CASSPDLTGGNYEQYF
>15|TRBV6-5|-|-
CASSYGQLSSYEQYF
>13|TRBV25-1|once|TRBJ1-1
CASSSRGLTEAFF
>14|TRBV5-4|-|TRBJ2-5
CASSLPGVGETQYF
>15|TRBV5-1|few|TRBJ2-3
CASRVGDWSTDTQYF
>13|TRBV7-8|-|TRBJ1-1
CASSPTGAREAFF
>14|TRBV9|-|TRBJ1-1
CASSPRPGGTEAFF
>14|TRBV4-3|-|TRBJ1-1
CASSQEGSGIRTFF
>15|TRBV6-5|few|TRBJ2-7
CASSYSGEGPYEQYF
>15|TRBV18|-|TRBJ1-1
CASSLTHRQDTEAFF
>17|TRBV19|-|TRBJ2-3
CASSLAGVGISTDTQYF
>13|TRBV7-7|-|TRBJ2-2
CASSVDRDGELFF
>13|TRBV27|-|TRBJ1-2
CASSYTLQGPYTF
>14|TRBV4-2|-|TRBJ2-7
CASSQDAGGREQYF